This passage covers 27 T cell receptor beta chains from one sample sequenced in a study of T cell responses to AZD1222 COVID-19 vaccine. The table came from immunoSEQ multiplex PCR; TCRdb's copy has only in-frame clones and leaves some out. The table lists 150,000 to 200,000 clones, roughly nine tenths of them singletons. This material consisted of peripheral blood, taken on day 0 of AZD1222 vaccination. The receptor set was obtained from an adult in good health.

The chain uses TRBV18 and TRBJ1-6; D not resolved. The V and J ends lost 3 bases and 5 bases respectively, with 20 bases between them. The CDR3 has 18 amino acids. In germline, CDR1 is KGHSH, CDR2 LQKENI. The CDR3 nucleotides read TGTGCCAGCTCACCTCAGATAAACAGAGGCCCGGATAATTCACCCCTCCACTTT. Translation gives CASSPQINRGPDNSPLHF.

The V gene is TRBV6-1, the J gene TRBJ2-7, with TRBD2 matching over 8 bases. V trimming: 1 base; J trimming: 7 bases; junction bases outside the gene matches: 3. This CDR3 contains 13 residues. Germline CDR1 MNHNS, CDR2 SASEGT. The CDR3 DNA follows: TGTGCCAGCAGTGAAGGACTAGCGCGGGAGCAGTACTTC. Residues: CASSEGLAREQYF.

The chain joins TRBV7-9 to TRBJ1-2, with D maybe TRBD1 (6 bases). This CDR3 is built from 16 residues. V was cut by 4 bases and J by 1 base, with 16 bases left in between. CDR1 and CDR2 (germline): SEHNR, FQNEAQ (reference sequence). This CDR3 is CASSSSNGQLNYGYTF. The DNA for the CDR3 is TGTGCCAGCAGCTCAAGTAATGGACAGCTTAACTATGGCTACACCTTC.

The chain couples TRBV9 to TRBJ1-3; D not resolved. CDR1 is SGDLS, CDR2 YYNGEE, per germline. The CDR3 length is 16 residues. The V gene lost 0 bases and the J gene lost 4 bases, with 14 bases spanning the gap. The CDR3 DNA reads TGTGCCAGCAGCGTAGGGGTGGGAATGGGAGGAAACACCATATATTTT. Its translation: CASSVGVGMGGNTIYF.

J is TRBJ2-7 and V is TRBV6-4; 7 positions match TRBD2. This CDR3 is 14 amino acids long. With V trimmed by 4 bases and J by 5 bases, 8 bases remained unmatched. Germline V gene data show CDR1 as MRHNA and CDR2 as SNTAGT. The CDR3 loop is CASSAGGSSDEQYF. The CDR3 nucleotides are TGTGCCAGCAGTGCAGGCGGGAGTTCCGACGAGCAGTACTTC.

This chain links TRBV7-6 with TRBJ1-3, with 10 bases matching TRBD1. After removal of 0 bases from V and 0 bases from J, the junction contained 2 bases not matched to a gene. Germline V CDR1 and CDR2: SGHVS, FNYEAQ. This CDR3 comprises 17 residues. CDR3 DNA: TGTGCCAGCAGCTTAGCCTGGACAGGGGGCTCTGGAAACACCATATATTTT. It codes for CASSLAWTGGSGNTIYF.

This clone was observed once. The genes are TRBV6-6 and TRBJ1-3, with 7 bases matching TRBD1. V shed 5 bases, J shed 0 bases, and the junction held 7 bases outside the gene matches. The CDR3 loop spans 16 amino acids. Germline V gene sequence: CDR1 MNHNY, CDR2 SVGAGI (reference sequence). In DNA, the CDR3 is TGTGCCAGCAGTGGGACAGCTTTTATCTCTGGAAACACCATATATTTT. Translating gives CASSGTAFISGNTIYF.

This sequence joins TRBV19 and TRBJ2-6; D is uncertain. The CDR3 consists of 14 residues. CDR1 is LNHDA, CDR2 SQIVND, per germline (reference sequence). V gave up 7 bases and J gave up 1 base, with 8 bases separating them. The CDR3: CASNPLSGANVLTF. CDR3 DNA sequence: TGTGCCAGTAATCCGCTATCTGGGGCCAACGTCCTGACTTTC.

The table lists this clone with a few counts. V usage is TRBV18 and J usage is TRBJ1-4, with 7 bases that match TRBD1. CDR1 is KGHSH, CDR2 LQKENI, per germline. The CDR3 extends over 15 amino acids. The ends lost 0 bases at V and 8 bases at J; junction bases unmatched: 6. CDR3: CASSPPTGSYEKLFF. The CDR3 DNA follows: TGTGCCAGCTCACCACCGACAGGGAGTTACGAAAAACTGTTTTTT. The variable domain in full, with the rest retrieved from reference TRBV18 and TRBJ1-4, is NAGVMQNPRHLVRRRGQEARLRCSPMKGHSHVYWYRQLPEEGLKFMVYLQKENIIDESGMPKERFSAEFPKEGPSILRIQQVVRGDSAAYFCASSPPTGSYEKLFFGSGTQLSVL.

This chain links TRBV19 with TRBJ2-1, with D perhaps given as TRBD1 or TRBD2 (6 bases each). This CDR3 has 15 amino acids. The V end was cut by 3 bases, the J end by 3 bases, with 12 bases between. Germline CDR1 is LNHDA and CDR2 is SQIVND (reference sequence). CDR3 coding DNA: TGTGCCAGTAGTATCGGGGGCCTAAGCTACAATGAGCAGTTCTTC. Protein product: CASSIGGLSYNEQFF.

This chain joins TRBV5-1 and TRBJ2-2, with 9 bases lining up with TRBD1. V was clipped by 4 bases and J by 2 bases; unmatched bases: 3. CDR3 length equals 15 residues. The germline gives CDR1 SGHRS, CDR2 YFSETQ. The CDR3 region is CASSTGQGNTGELFF. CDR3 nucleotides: TGCGCCAGCAGCACGGGACAGGGAAACACCGGGGAGCTGTTTTTT.

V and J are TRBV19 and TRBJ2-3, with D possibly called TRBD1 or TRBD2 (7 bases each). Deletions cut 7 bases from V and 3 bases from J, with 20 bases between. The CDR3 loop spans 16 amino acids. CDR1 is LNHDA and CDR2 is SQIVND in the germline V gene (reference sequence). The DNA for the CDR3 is TGTGCCAGTACCGGGATGGGGAGGGGGCAAACAGATACGCAGTATTTT. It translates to CASTGMGRGQTDTQYF.

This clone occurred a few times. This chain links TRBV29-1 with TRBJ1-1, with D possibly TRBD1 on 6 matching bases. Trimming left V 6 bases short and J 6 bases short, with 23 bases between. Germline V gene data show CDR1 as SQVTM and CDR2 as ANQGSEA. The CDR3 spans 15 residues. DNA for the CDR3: TGCAGCGTCGAACATCTCGGACAGCCAGCCGCTGAAGCTTTCTTT. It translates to CSVEHLGQPAAEAFF. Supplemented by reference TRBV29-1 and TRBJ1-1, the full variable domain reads SAVISQKPSRDICQRGTSLTIQCQVDSQVTMMFWYRQQPGQSLTLIATANQGSEATYESGFVIDKFPISRPNLTFSTLTVSNMSPEDSSIYLCSVEHLGQPAAEAFFGQGTRLTVV.

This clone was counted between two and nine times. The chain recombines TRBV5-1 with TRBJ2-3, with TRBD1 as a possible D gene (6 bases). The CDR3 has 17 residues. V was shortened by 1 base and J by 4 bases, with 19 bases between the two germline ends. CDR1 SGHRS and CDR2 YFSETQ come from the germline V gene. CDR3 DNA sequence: TGCGCCAGCAGCTTGAATCCCGAGGACAGTAGGGCAGATACGCAGTATTTT. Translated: CASSLNPEDSRADTQYF.

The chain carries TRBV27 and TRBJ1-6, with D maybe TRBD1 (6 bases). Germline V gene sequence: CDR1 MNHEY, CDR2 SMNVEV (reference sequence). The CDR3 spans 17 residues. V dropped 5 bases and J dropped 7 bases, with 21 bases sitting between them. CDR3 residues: CASSPPAGQFRNSPLHF. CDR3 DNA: TGTGCCAGCAGTCCCCCAGCCGGACAGTTTCGCAATTCACCCCTCCACTTT.

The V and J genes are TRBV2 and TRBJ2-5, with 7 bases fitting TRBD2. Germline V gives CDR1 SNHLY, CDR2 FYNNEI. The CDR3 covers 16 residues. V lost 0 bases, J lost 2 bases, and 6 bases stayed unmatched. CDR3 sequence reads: CASSEAGASGQETQYF. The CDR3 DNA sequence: TGTGCCAGCAGTGAAGCTGGGGCTAGCGGACAAGAGACCCAGTACTTC.

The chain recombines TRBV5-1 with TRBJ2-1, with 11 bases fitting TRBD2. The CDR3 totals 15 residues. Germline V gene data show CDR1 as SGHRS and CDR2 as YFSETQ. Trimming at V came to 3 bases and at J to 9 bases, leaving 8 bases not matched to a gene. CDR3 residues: CASSSSTSGKSEQFF. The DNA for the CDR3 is TGCGCCAGCAGCTCTTCGACTAGCGGGAAGAGTGAGCAGTTCTTC.

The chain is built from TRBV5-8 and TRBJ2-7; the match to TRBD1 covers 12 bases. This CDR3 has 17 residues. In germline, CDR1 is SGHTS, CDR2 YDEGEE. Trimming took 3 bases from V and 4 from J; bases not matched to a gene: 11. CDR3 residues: CASSYDDGTGGRYEQYF. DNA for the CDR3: TGTGCCAGCAGCTACGATGACGGGACAGGGGGCAGGTACGAGCAGTACTTC.

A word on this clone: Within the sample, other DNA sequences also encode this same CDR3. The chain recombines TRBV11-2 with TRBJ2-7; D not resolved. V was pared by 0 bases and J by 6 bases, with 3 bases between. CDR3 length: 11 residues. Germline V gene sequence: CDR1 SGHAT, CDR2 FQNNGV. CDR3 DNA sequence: TGTGCCAGCAGCTTAGATAGCGAGCAGTACTTC. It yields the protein CASSLDSEQYF.

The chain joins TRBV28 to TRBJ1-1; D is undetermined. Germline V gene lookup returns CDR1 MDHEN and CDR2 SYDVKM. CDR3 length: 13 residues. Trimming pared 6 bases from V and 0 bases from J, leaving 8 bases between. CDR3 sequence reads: CASRSTMNTEAFF. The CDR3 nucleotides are TGTGCCAGCAGGTCAACCATGAACACTGAAGCTTTCTTT.

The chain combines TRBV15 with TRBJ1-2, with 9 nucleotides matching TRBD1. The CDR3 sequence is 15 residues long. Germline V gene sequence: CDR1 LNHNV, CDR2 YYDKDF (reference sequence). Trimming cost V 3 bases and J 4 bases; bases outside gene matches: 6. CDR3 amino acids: CATSSPGQGVYGYTF. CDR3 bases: TGTGCCACCAGCAGCCCGGGACAGGGTGTCTATGGCTACACCTTC.

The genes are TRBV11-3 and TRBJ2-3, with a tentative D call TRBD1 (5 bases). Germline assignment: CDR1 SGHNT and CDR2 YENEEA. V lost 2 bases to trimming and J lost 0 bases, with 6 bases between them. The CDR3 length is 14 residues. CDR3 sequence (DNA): TGTGCCAGCAGCTTATCAGGGAGCACAGATACGCAGTATTTT. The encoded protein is CASSLSGSTDTQYF.

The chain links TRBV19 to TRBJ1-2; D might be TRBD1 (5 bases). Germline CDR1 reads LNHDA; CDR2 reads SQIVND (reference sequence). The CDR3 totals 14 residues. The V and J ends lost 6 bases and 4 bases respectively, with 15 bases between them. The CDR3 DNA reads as TGTGCCAGTAGATGGGACCCGGTCTCCTATGGCTACACCTTC. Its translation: CASRWDPVSYGYTF.

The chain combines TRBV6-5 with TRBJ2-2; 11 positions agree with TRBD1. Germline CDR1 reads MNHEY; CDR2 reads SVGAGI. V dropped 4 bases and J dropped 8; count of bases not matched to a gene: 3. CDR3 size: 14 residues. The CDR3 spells CASSLDRGLGELFF. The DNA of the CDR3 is TGTGCCAGCAGTTTGGACAGGGGGCTTGGGGAGCTGTTTTTT.

The CDR3 region is CASSAPGLAGGNEQFF. CDR3 nucleotides: TGTGCCAGCAGCGCCCCGGGACTAGCGGGAGGGAATGAGCAGTTCTTC. This chain uses TRBV6-2 or TRBV6-3 with TRBJ2-1; the match to TRBD2 covers 16 bases. CDR1 is MNHEY and CDR2 is SVGEGT in the germline V gene. This CDR3 has 16 amino acids. Germline trimming cut 6 bases from V and 7 bases from J; bases unmatched to any gene: 6.

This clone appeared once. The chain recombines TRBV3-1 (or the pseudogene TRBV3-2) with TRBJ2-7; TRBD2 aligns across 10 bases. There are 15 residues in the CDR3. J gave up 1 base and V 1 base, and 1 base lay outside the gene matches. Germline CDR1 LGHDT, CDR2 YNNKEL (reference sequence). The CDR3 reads CASSQGLAGSYEQYF. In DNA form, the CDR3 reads TGTGCCAGCAGCCAAGGACTAGCGGGTTCCTACGAGCAGTACTTC.

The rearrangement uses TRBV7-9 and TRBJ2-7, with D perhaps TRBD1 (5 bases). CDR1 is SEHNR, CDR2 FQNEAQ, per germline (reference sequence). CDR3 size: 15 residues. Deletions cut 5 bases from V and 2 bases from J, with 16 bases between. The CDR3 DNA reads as TGTGCCAGCAGCCCCAAAGGGGAAGGGACCTACGAGCAGTACTTC. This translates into CASSPKGEGTYEQYF. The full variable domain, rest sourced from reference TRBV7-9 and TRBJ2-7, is DTGVSQNPRHKITKRGQNVTFRCDPISEHNRLYWYRQTLGQGPEFLTYFQNEAQLEKSRLLSDRFSAERPKGSFSTLEIQRTEQGDSAMYLCASSPKGEGTYEQYFGPGTRLTVT.